The rows below give T cell receptor beta chains drawn from one sample of a study of cytomegalovirus exposure and HLA in healthy donors. Sequenced by immunoSEQ multiplex PCR; TCRdb stores in-frame clones only, minus some. This table holds over 85,000 clones, around 63% found once. The source material was PBMCs. All receptors come from a human donor in good health. Each CDR3 is given with its conserved first and last residue. Fields, in order: CDR3 DNA, CDR3 protein, J gene, V gene, clone size, D gene. The D gene is left open where the match is weak. Part of the rows lack a size; the others show once, few, many or a class for expanded clones.

CDR3nt: TGTGCCAGCAGCTCGTACTCAGGACAGTCGGACTATGGCTACACCTTC
CDR3aa: CASSSYSGQSDYGYTF
j_gene: TRBJ1-2
v_gene: TRBV5-4
abundance: .
d_gene: .

CDR3nt: TGTGCCAGCAGCCAAGTCCGCACCGCAGTCTCAGAGACCCAGTACTTC
CDR3aa: CASSQVRTAVSETQYF
j_gene: TRBJ2-5
v_gene: TRBV4-2
abundance: .
d_gene: .

CDR3nt: TGTGCCAGCAGCCCGTCTACGGGTGCTGAGTACGAGCAGTACTTC
CDR3aa: CASSPSTGAEYEQYF
j_gene: TRBJ2-7
v_gene: TRBV7-8
abundance: .
d_gene: .

CDR3nt: TGTGCCAGCAGTTTTCAACTAGCGGGGGCCCACGAGCAGTACTTC
CDR3aa: CASSFQLAGAHEQYF
j_gene: TRBJ2-7
v_gene: TRBV27
abundance: few
d_gene: TRBD2

CDR3nt: TGTGCCAGCAGCCAAGATTCCGGGGGGAGGCCGAACACCGGGGAGCTGTTTTTT
CDR3aa: CASSQDSGGRPNTGELFF
j_gene: TRBJ2-2
v_gene: TRBV4-2
abundance: few
d_gene: TRBD2

CDR3nt: TGTGCCAGCAGCTCCACAGGGAACCAAGAGACCCAGTACTTC
CDR3aa: CASSSTGNQETQYF
j_gene: TRBJ2-5
v_gene: TRBV7-6
abundance: .
d_gene: .

CDR3nt: TGTGCCAGCAGTGAAGTGGGGGGTGCCTATGGCTACACCTTC
CDR3aa: CASSEVGGAYGYTF
j_gene: TRBJ1-2
v_gene: TRBV2
abundance: .
d_gene: .

CDR3nt: TGTGCCAGCAGCCAAGATGGGGGACTAGCAGCCCCCCTGCTTTTT
CDR3aa: CASSQDGGLAAPLLF
j_gene: TRBJ2-2
v_gene: TRBV4-2
abundance: .
d_gene: TRBD2

CDR3nt: TGTGCCAGCAGCTTAGTTGCAGGGGCCCAAGAGACCCAGTACTTC
CDR3aa: CASSLVAGAQETQYF
j_gene: TRBJ2-5
v_gene: TRBV7-9
abundance: .
d_gene: .

CDR3nt: TGCGCCAGCAGCTTGGGGACTAAGTACGAGCAGTACTTC
CDR3aa: CASSLGTKYEQYF
j_gene: TRBJ2-7
v_gene: TRBV5-1
abundance: few
d_gene: .

CDR3nt: TGTGCCAGCAGCTTAAGGGAGGGGGGGACCCAGTACTTC
CDR3aa: CASSLREGGTQYF
j_gene: TRBJ2-5
v_gene: TRBV7-3
abundance: few
d_gene: .

CDR3nt: TGTGCCAGCAGTTACTCGAGGCACTACGCCTACGAGCAGTACTTC
CDR3aa: CASSYSRHYAYEQYF
j_gene: TRBJ2-7
v_gene: TRBV6-5
abundance: .
d_gene: .

CDR3nt: TGTGCCAGCAGCCGTGACAGGGAGTTTCAGCCCCAGCATTTT
CDR3aa: CASSRDREFQPQHF
j_gene: TRBJ1-5
v_gene: TRBV28
abundance: .
d_gene: TRBD1